A selection of T cell receptor beta chains follows, all from one sample in a study of blood T cell repertoires in COVID-19. The assay was immunoSEQ multiplex PCR, and TCRdb's table has in-frame clones only and misses some. The sample records more than 95,000 clones, less than 85% being singletons. Sequencing input: peripheral blood. The receptors were gathered from a man in his fifties or sixties with acute or convalescent COVID-19. Both conserved end residues are part of each CDR3. D genes are given only for firm matches. Size values are once, few and many counts, or a class for expanded clones, and some rows have none.

v_call	clone_size	d_call	j_call	cdr3_aa	cdr3_nt
TRBV5-6	.	.	TRBJ2-7	CASSSPGQITYEQYF	TGTGCCAGCAGCTCACCGGGACAAATAACCTACGAGCAGTACTTC
TRBV11-2	.	TRBD1	TRBJ2-1	CAPGAGGYSYNEQFF	TGTGCCCCTGGGGCAGGGGGCTATTCCTACAATGAGCAGTTCTTC
TRBV19	.	TRBD1	TRBJ2-3	CASSRTGGLVLDTQYF	TGTGCCAGTAGTAGGACAGGGGGCTTAGTTTTAGATACGCAGTATTTT
TRBV21-1	.	.	TRBJ2-1	CASSPPQTGQHNEQFF	TGTGCCAGCAGCCCTCCTCAGACGGGACAGCACAATGAGCAGTTCTTC
TRBV2	few	.	TRBJ2-1	CASRLAENEQFF	TGTGCCAGCAGACTAGCTGAGAATGAGCAGTTCTTC
TRBV27	.	.	TRBJ2-5	CASWSAMQETQYF	TGTGCCAGCTGGTCCGCGATGCAAGAGACCCAGTACTTC
TRBV27	.	TRBD2	TRBJ2-7	CASSLSTGTITYEQYF	TGTGCCAGCAGTTTATCCACCGGGACTATCACCTACGAGCAGTACTTC
TRBV7-6	.	.	TRBJ1-6	CASSPSVGSPLHF	TGTGCCAGCAGCCCCAGTGTTGGTTCACCCCTCCACTTT
TRBV19	.	.	TRBJ1-4	CASRGERVGHEKLFF	TGTGCCAGTAGAGGGGAAAGGGTTGGGCACGAAAAACTGTTTTTT
TRBV7-9	.	TRBD1	TRBJ1-2	CASSRIDRAGYTF	TGTGCCAGCAGCCGAATCGACAGGGCTGGCTACACCTTC
TRBV28	.	TRBD2	TRBJ2-7	CASSLTSTYEQYF	TGTGCCAGCAGTTTGACTAGCACCTACGAGCAGTACTTC
TRBV7-8	.	.	TRBJ2-7	CASSLSPRDKHEQYF	TGTGCCAGCAGCTTATCTCCCAGGGATAAACACGAGCAGTACTTC
TRBV5-4	.	.	TRBJ1-1	CASSLAGGLSNTEAFF	TGTGCCAGCAGCTTGGCCGGCGGCTTATCGAACACTGAAGCTTTCTTT
TRBV10-3	once	.	TRBJ1-6	CAISAGGAGSPLHF	TGTGCCATCAGTGCGGGAGGGGCGGGTTCACCCCTCCACTTT
TRBV2	.	.	TRBJ2-7	CASSFGHTYEQYF	TGTGCCAGCAGTTTCGGACACACCTACGAGCAGTACTTC
TRBV28	.	.	TRBJ1-4	CASSSRDYNEKLFF	TGTGCCAGCAGTAGTCGAGACTATAATGAAAAACTGTTTTTT
TRBV15	.	.	TRBJ2-1	CATSRERARDTYNEQFF	TGTGCCACCAGCAGAGAGAGGGCCCGGGACACTTACAATGAGCAGTTCTTC
TRBV3-1/TRBV3-2	.	.	TRBJ1-1	CASSQIPRNTEAFF	TGTGCCAGCAGCCAAATACCGAGGAACACTGAAGCTTTCTTT
TRBV10-1	once	TRBD2	TRBJ2-1	CASSEQRDSEQFF	TGCGCCAGCAGTGAGCAGCGGGATAGTGAGCAGTTCTTC
TRBV4-1	few	TRBD2	TRBJ2-2	CASTPTSGRAGGELFF	TGCGCCAGCACCCCGACTAGCGGGAGGGCCGGCGGGGAGCTGTTTTTT
TRBV19	few	.	TRBJ1-5	CASNPHEENQPQHF	TGTGCCAGTAATCCACACGAGGAGAATCAGCCCCAGCATTTT
TRBV10-3	.	TRBD1	TRBJ2-2	CAISGNRGRVNTGELFF	TGTGCCATCAGTGGAAACAGGGGGCGCGTAAACACCGGGGAGCTGTTTTTT
TRBV9	.	TRBD2	TRBJ2-1	CASSARLAGGPNEQFF	TGTGCCAGCAGCGCCAGACTAGCGGGGGGTCCCAATGAGCAGTTCTTC
TRBV28	.	.	TRBJ1-5	CASSSGGNQPQHF	TGTGCCAGCAGTTCAGGGGGCAATCAGCCCCAGCATTTT
TRBV24-1	.	TRBD2	TRBJ2-3	CATSDPGTSGDTQYF	TGTGCCACCAGTGACCCCGGGACTAGCGGAGATACGCAGTATTTT
TRBV9	.	TRBD1	TRBJ1-3	CASSVRGWGTGGQNTIYF	TGTGCCAGCAGCGTTCGAGGGTGGGGGACAGGGGGGCAAAACACCATATATTTT
TRBV29-1	.	.	TRBJ2-3	CSVEDLPTWGADTQYF	TGCAGCGTTGAAGATTTACCCACGTGGGGAGCAGATACGCAGTATTTT
TRBV25-1	.	.	TRBJ2-1	CASSDRGYNEQFF	TGTGCCAGCAGTGACAGGGGCTACAATGAGCAGTTCTTC
TRBV19	.	TRBD1	TRBJ1-1	CASRKRTGGTEAFF	TGTGCCAGTAGGAAAAGGACAGGGGGAACTGAAGCTTTCTTT
TRBV6-6	.	.	TRBJ2-5	CACKIGTDPGGTQYF	TGTGCCTGCAAAATAGGGACAGACCCCGGGGGGACCCAGTACTTC